Each of the 15 T cell receptor beta chains below was sequenced from the same sample in a study of blood T cell repertoires in COVID-19. Clones were read by immunoSEQ multiplex PCR, and TCRdb kept only the in-frame ones, dropping some. The sample lists around 150,000 clones; approximately 80% were seen once. Sequenced: PBMCs or T cells enriched from blood (not recorded which). The receptors were sampled from a man aged 70 or older who had been exposed to COVID-19.

The chain recombines TRBV5-8 with TRBJ1-5, with D unclear. CDR3 size: 15 residues. Trimming pared 3 bases from V and 3 bases from J, leaving 13 bases between. Germline V gene lookup returns CDR1 SGHTS and CDR2 YDEGEE. CDR3 nucleotides: TGTGCCAGCAGCTCCGGGGTAGGGTTCAATCAGCCCCAGCATTTT. Residues: CASSSGVGFNQPQHF.

The chain carries TRBV9 and TRBJ1-3, with 7 nucleotides matching TRBD1. With 4 bases clipped from V and 9 bases from J, the junction kept 13 bases outside the gene matches. The CDR3 is made up of 15 amino acids. Germline values: CDR1 SGDLS, CDR2 YYNGEE. CDR3 protein: CASSLLGTEVGTIYF. In nucleotides, the CDR3 is TGTGCCAGCAGCCTCCTCGGGACAGAAGTTGGCACCATATATTTT.

As DNA, the CDR3 is TGTGCCAGCAGTTACTCGAAGAATGCTACTAGCGGGAGGCCTGTTTTAGCGCAGTACTTC. It is translated as CASSYSKNATSGRPVLAQYF. V usage is TRBV6-2 or TRBV6-3 and J usage is TRBJ2-7, with TRBD2 identical over 12 bases. With 0 bases clipped from V and 9 bases from J, the junction kept 21 bases outside the gene matches. CDR3 size: 20 residues. CDR1 MNHEY and CDR2 SVGEGT come from the germline V gene.

The rearrangement joins TRBV5-8 to TRBJ2-7; D not resolved. V shed 4 bases and J shed 3 bases, with 17 bases lying between them. The CDR3 covers 15 residues. Germline assignment: CDR1 SGHTS and CDR2 YDEGEE. This CDR3 reads CASSPRPSVFYEQYF. CDR3 in DNA: TGTGCCAGCAGCCCGCGTCCCTCTGTTTTCTACGAGCAGTACTTC.

V is TRBV19 and J is TRBJ1-3; the match to TRBD1 covers 12 bases. Germline lookup yields CDR1 LNHDA and CDR2 SQIVND (reference sequence). The V segment lost 10 bases and the J segment 4 bases; nucleotides outside the gene matches: 5. The CDR3 totals 14 residues. The CDR3: CAIGTGGTGNTIYF. The CDR3 DNA reads as TGTGCCATCGGGACAGGGGGCACAGGAAACACCATATATTTT. The complete variable domain, with remaining parts taken from reference TRBV19 and TRBJ1-3, reads DGGITQSPKYLFRKEGQNVTLSCEQNLNHDAMYWYRQDPGQGLRLIYYSQIVNDFQKGDIAEGYSVSREKKESFPLTVTSAQKNPTAFYLCAIGTGGTGNTIYFGEGSWLTVV.

This sequence joins TRBV7-2 and TRBJ2-7, with TRBD2 matching 11 bases. Per germline, CDR1 SGHTA and CDR2 FQGNSA. V trimming: 5 bases; J trimming: 0 bases; junction bases outside the gene matches: 6. The CDR3 covers 16 residues. For the CDR3, the DNA is TGTGCCAGCAGCCCAGGAGGGACTAGCGGCTCCTACGAGCAGTACTTC. Its protein is CASSPGGTSGSYEQYF. Combining the CDR3 with reference TRBV7-2 and TRBJ2-7 gives the whole variable domain GAGVSQSPSNKVTEKGKDVELRCDPISGHTALYWYRQSLGQGLEFLIYFQGNSAPDKSGLPSDRFSAERTGGSVSTLTIQRTQQEDSAVYLCASSPGGTSGSYEQYFGPGTRLTVT.

The V call is TRBV18, the J call TRBJ2-3, with 9 nucleotides matching TRBD1. V shed 5 bases, J shed 4 bases, and the junction held 7 bases outside the gene matches. The CDR3 consists of 15 residues. Germline V gene data show CDR1 as KGHSH and CDR2 as LQKENI. The CDR3 sequence: CASSVQQGAADTQYF. Written as DNA, the CDR3 is TGTGCCAGCTCAGTTCAACAGGGGGCAGCAGATACGCAGTATTTT.

The V and J genes are TRBV19 and TRBJ2-6, with a weak D call TRBD1 (5 bases). CDR1 and CDR2 (germline): LNHDA, SQIVND (reference sequence). The CDR3 runs 15 residues. V was trimmed by 7 bases and J by 4 bases, leaving 14 bases between them. The CDR3 region has the DNA TGTGCCAGTAAAAGTCAGGGTTCGGGGGCCAACGTCCTGACTTTC. Its translation is CASKSQGSGANVLTF.

The chain has TRBV9 and TRBJ1-2; weak D call: TRBD1 (6 bases). Trimming shortened V by 3 bases and J by 6 bases, and 21 bases separated the two germline ends. Germline lookup yields CDR1 SGDLS and CDR2 YYNGEE. This CDR3 is 16 amino acids long. CDR3 amino acids: CASSAFPGGRNHGYTF. Here the CDR3 DNA reads TGTGCCAGCAGCGCCTTCCCGGGGGGGCGGAACCATGGCTACACCTTC.

The V gene is TRBV6-6, the J gene TRBJ2-2, with D perhaps TRBD1 (6 bases). Trimming pared 5 bases from V and 7 bases from J, leaving 11 bases between. There are 13 residues in the CDR3. CDR1 is MNHNY and CDR2 is SVGAGI in the germline V gene (reference sequence). In nucleotides, the CDR3 is TGTGCCAGCAGTCCACTGGGACACGGGGAGCTGTTTTTT. Translating it yields CASSPLGHGELFF.

The chain links TRBV9 to TRBJ2-3; 14 bases map to TRBD2. CDR1 is SGDLS, CDR2 YYNGEE, per germline. The CDR3 sequence is 20 residues long. J gave up 1 base and V 0 bases, and 10 bases lay outside the gene matches. CDR3 DNA: TGTGCCAGCAGCGTAGCTACGGGACTAGCGGGGGACGCGCGCACAGATACGCAGTATTTT. It translates to CASSVATGLAGDARTDTQYF.

The rearrangement joins TRBV29-1 to TRBJ2-7, with 11 nucleotides matching TRBD1. CDR1 and CDR2 from the germline V gene are SQVTM and ANQGSEA. The CDR3 is 13 residues long. V lost 6 bases to trimming and J lost 4 bases; unmatched junction nucleotides: 5. For the CDR3, the DNA is TGCAGCGTAGCCGGGACAGGGGGATACGAGCAGTACTTC. Amino acids: CSVAGTGGYEQYF.

CDR3: CASSDDRNTEAFF. CDR3 DNA sequence: TGTGCCAGCTCGGACGACAGAAACACTGAAGCTTTCTTT. The rearrangement joins TRBV18 to TRBJ1-1, with D possibly TRBD1 on 5 matching bases. Germline loops: CDR1 KGHSH, CDR2 LQKENI. Trimming stripped 6 bases from V and 2 bases from J, with 10 bases between. The CDR3 is 13 residues long. Full variable domain (missing parts from reference TRBV18 and TRBJ1-1): NAGVMQNPRHLVRRRGQEARLRCSPMKGHSHVYWYRQLPEEGLKFMVYLQKENIIDESGMPKERFSAEFPKEGPSILRIQQVVRGDSAAYFCASSDDRNTEAFFGQGTRLTVV.

J is TRBJ2-1 and V is TRBV7-9; D perhaps matches TRBD1 (8 bases). The CDR3 contains 16 residues. Trimming stripped 5 bases from V and 8 bases from J, with 22 bases between. Germline V gene sequence: CDR1 SEHNR, CDR2 FQNEAQ (reference sequence). The DNA for the CDR3 is TGTGCCAGCAGCCCTGGACAGGGACTACGCTTAGATGAGCAGTTCTTC. This encodes CASSPGQGLRLDEQFF. Supplemented by reference TRBV7-9 and TRBJ2-1, the full variable domain reads DTGVSQNPRHKITKRGQNVTFRCDPISEHNRLYWYRQTLGQGPEFLTYFQNEAQLEKSRLLSDRFSAERPKGSFSTLEIQRTEQGDSAMYLCASSPGQGLRLDEQFFGPGTRLTVL.

The chain recombines TRBV6-1 with TRBJ1-3, with 7 bases aligning to TRBD1. With V trimmed by 4 bases and J by 0 bases, 9 bases remained unmatched. Germline lookup yields CDR1 MNHNS and CDR2 SASEGT. The CDR3 consists of 17 residues. CDR3 protein: CASSGQGALYSGNTIYF. The CDR3 DNA reads as TGTGCCAGCAGTGGACAGGGCGCCCTTTACTCTGGAAACACCATATATTTT.